This TCR beta chain was found in a study of neurological immune-mediated disorders. Broader study findings: In HTLV-1-associated myelopathy, TCR clonal expansion was greatest, and in multiple sclerosis it was least, below healthy controls. The multiple sclerosis repertoire cluster had no clinical or MRI correlate.

The cDNA came from 5'RACE, which used 10-nucleotide random UMIs. TCRdb fed the 5' RACE reads into MiXCR, producing one record per CDR3 protein. The sample has roughly 74,000 distinct CDR3 sequences; roughly 5% are singletons. V gave up 1 base and J gave up 2 bases, with 2 bases separating them. The germline CDR1 and CDR2 sequences are KGHDR and SFDVKD. CDR3 size: 13 residues. The table lists this clonotype with a few counts. The antigen remains undetermined. The clonotype originates from a man younger than 35 with multiple sclerosis. The chain recombines TRBV24-1 with TRBJ1-5; no clear D gene. Sequenced: PBMCs. This CDR3 reads CATSDFGNQPQHF. The CDR3 DNA reads TGTGCCACCAGTGATTTCGGCAATCAGCCCCAGCATTTT.